A selection of T cell receptor beta chains follows, all from one sample in a study of cytomegalovirus exposure and HLA in healthy donors. Sequencing was performed with immunoSEQ multiplex PCR; in TCRdb, only in-frame clones are kept and a portion is missing. The data contain approximately 200,000 clones, about 85% of them singletons. The source material was PBMCs. The receptors were gathered from a human donor in good health. CDR3s include the opening cysteine and the closing phenylalanine or tryptophan. A D gene is named only where the DNA matches it firmly. Where a row states a size, it is once, few, many or the class of an expanded clone; other rows omit it.

D: TRBD2
size: NA
V: TRBV5-1
length: 16
J: TRBJ2-7
CDR3: CASSLGLAGGPYEQYF
DNA: TGCGCCAGCAGCTTGGGGCTAGCGGGAGGGCCCTACGAGCAGTACTTC

D: NA
size: NA
V: TRBV30
length: 12
J: TRBJ2-7
CDR3: CAWSVIGYEQYF
DNA: TGTGCCTGGAGTGTAATCGGTTACGAGCAGTACTTC

D: TRBD2
size: NA
V: TRBV7-2
length: 15
J: TRBJ2-7
CDR3: CASSFGGSTADEQYF
DNA: TGTGCCAGCAGCTTTGGCGGGAGTACGGCTGACGAGCAGTACTTC

D: TRBD2
size: NA
V: TRBV5-1
length: 15
J: TRBJ2-2
CDR3: CASSDLAANTGELFF
DNA: TGCGCCAGCAGCGACCTAGCGGCGAACACCGGGGAGCTGTTTTTT

D: NA
size: NA
V: TRBV19
length: 15
J: TRBJ1-1
CDR3: CASSMGLTGNTEAFF
DNA: TGTGCCAGTAGTATGGGTTTAACAGGAAACACTGAAGCTTTCTTT

D: TRBD1
size: NA
V: TRBV11-1
length: 12
J: TRBJ2-7
CDR3: CASSQGDREQYF
DNA: TGTGCCAGCAGCCAGGGGGATCGCGAGCAGTACTTC

D: TRBD2
size: NA
V: TRBV7-7
length: 13
J: TRBJ2-5
CDR3: CASGPGALETQYF
DNA: TGTGCTAGCGGGCCGGGAGCGTTAGAGACCCAGTACTTC

D: NA
size: NA
V: TRBV9
length: 15
J: TRBJ2-7
CDR3: CASSDSQGFSYEQYF
DNA: TGTGCCAGCAGCGATTCGCAGGGGTTCTCCTACGAGCAGTACTTC

D: TRBD1
size: once
V: TRBV5-1
length: 14
J: TRBJ2-7
CDR3: CASSFGTGGNEQYF
DNA: TGCGCCAGCAGCTTCGGGACAGGAGGCAACGAGCAGTACTTC

D: NA
size: NA
V: TRBV27
length: 12
J: TRBJ2-1
CDR3: CASSSTGREQFF
DNA: TGTGCCAGCAGTTCGACAGGGAGGGAGCAGTTCTTC

D: TRBD1
size: NA
V: TRBV10-3
length: 17
J: TRBJ1-3
CDR3: CAISDSILDRSGNTIYF
DNA: TGTGCCATCAGTGATTCCATTTTGGACAGGTCTGGAAACACCATATATTTT

D: NA
size: NA
V: TRBV7-7
length: 15
J: TRBJ2-7
CDR3: CASSSSGASSYEQYF
DNA: TGTGCTAGCAGCTCCTCAGGGGCCAGCTCCTACGAGCAGTACTTC

D: TRBD1
size: NA
V: TRBV15
length: 15
J: TRBJ1-5
CDR3: CATSRERTGYQPQHF
DNA: TGTGCCACCAGCAGAGAACGGACAGGATATCAGCCCCAGCATTTT

D: NA
size: NA
V: TRBV6-5
length: 14
J: TRBJ2-2
CDR3: CASSYSRTNGELFF
DNA: TGTGCCAGCAGTTACTCTCGAACAAACGGGGAGCTGTTTTTT

D: NA
size: NA
V: TRBV6-5
length: 13
J: TRBJ1-1
CDR3: CVSSYSFTTQAFF
DNA: TGTGTCAGCAGTTACTCTTTTACAACCCAAGCTTTCTTT